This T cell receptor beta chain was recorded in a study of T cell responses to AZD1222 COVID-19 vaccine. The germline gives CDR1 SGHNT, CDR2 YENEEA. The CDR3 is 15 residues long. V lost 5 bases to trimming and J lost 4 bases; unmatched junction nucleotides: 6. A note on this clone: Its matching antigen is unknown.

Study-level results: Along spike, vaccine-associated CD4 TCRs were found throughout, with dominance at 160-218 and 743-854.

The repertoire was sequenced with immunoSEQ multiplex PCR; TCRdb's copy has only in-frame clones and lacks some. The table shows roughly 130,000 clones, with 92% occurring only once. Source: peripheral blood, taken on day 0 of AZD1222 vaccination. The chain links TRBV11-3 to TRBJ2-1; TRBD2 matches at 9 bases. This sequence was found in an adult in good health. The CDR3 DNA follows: TGTGCCAGCAGCCCGCGGGAGGGCGGGTACAATGAGCAGTTCTTC. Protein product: CASSPREGGYNEQFF. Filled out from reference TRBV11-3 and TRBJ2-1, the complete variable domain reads EAGVVQSPRYKIIEKKQPVAFWCNPISGHNTLYWYLQNLGQGPELLIRYENEEAVDDSQLPKDRFSAERLKGVDSTLKIQPAELGDSAVYLCASSPREGGYNEQFFGPGTRLTVL.